This entry is about one T cell receptor (beta chain). These data belong to a study of blood T cell repertoires in COVID-19. Generated by immunoSEQ multiplex PCR, the TCRdb table keeps only in-frame clones and is missing some. The table has roughly 290,000 clones, under 90% seen once. The receptor was isolated from a woman in her thirties or forties who had recovered from COVID-19. Specimen: PBMCs or T cells enriched from blood (not recorded which).

CDR3 sequence reads: CASSESFIQGRGQFF. The CDR3 nucleotides are TGCGCCAGCAGTGAGTCGTTTATACAGGGTCGCGGGCAGTTCTTC. The chain is built from TRBV10-2 and TRBJ2-1; D is perhaps TRBD1 (6 bases). From germline, CDR1 is WSHSY and CDR2 SAAADI. The CDR3 is 15 residues long. V was pared by 0 bases and J by 12 bases, with 18 bases between.